This TCR beta chain was recovered during a study of quantifying T cell responses using KT2 cells. In the study overall: RNA was reverse transcribed with TCR alpha and beta constant-region primers.

Unfractionated PBMC were spiked with known numbers of KT2 clone cells. The cDNA 3' end received a ligated oligonucleotide with a UMI. The first PCR ran roughly 4 cycles with an equimolar RC1.1 and RC1.2 beta primer mix. Separate processing of TCR alpha and beta chains began at the second PCR. TCRdb re-called the UMI-ligation and nested PCR reads with MiXCR, one entry per CDR3 protein. The sample shows tens of thousands of distinct CDR3 sequences, more than 7% of them seen only once. Germline loops: CDR1 SGHKS, CDR2 YYEKEE (reference sequence). The length of the CDR3 is 15 residues. Trimming left V 3 bases short and J 3 bases short, with 15 bases between.

The V call is TRBV5-5, the J call TRBJ1-1; D gene unclear. The material sequenced was PBMCs spiked with cells of the T cell clone KT2. This receptor was obtained from a human donor. This CDR3 reads CASSSGRWEDTEAFF. The CDR3 DNA reads as TGTGCCAGCAGCTCCGGCCGTTGGGAGGACACTGAAGCTTTCTTT.